This entry describes one TCR beta chain. The protocol was immunoSEQ multiplex PCR, while the TCRdb copy is restricted to in-frame clones and leaves out a portion. The sample lists over 45,000 clones, about 86% occurring once. These data are taken from a study of blood T cell repertoires in COVID-19. This CDR3 has 15 residues. CDR1 is DFQATT and CDR2 is SNEGSKA in the germline V gene (reference sequence). The trim removed 3 bases at V and 0 bases at J, leaving 8 bases unmatched. J is TRBJ2-7 and V is TRBV20-1, with TRBD2 matching over 7 bases. Sequencing used peripheral blood. The TCR was taken from a woman of 80 years or more with acute or convalescent COVID-19. The CDR3, as DNA: TGCAGTGCTAGTGCCCAGCGGGGCGCCTCCTACGAGCAGTACTTC. Translating it yields CSASAQRGASYEQYF.